This section outlines one T cell receptor beta chain sequence together with its context. This clonotype has more than one count but fewer than ten. The target of this receptor is not known. Within one base of it there is no much larger clone, and no base qualities were kept. TCRdb shows the sequencer as Illumina HiSeq 2500. TCR beta libraries were prepared by quantitative 5'-RACE with molecular barcodes. The paper's processing steps were these. Disease-linked TCR variants were identified with a new computational method built on a probabilistic model of VDJ rearrangement. TCRdb reprocessing: public reads trimmed at Q25 with fastp, clones called with MiXCR, in-frame beta chains kept. Duplicate CDR3 protein sequences are folded into a single record with the most common DNA and genes. The V and J calls here are based on TCRdb, not the publication. The sample contains approximately 220,000 distinct CDR3 sequences, about 26% of them found a single time. Of the sample, about 6.2% falls within the top ten clones.

These data come from a study of CD8 T cells in ankylosing spondylitis (dated by TCRdb to 2015 to 2018). The study in broad terms: T cell receptor beta repertoires were profiled in healthy donors and ankylosing spondylitis patients so that disease-linked TCR variants could be found. The whole study cohort included some 100 healthy donors and under 30 ankylosing spondylitis patients. Peripheral blood was sampled, and synovial fluid was additionally collected from ankylosing spondylitis patients.

The CDR3, cysteine through phenylalanine, is 15 amino acids long. Just the 45-base CDR3 DNA is kept, in frame starting at base 1. Relative to germline, V is 5 bases shorter and J is 0 bases shorter, with 13 bases between their ends. Paper-wide results and their limitations: Some motif variants were previously reported in synovial fluid and blood of reactive arthritis patients, suggesting common disease-initiation mechanisms. A CD8+ phenotype was shown by the disease-linked clones, which were found at relatively low frequencies in peripheral blood. The disease-linked clones were reported to be significantly enriched in matched synovial fluid samples from ankylosing spondylitis patients. A TCR beta motif made up of 7 to 9 highly homologous amino acid variants appeared to be characteristic of blood from ankylosing spondylitis patients.

This receptor was identified in a male donor with ankylosing spondylitis or in good health (not recorded which). The chain is assembled from TRBV12-3 or TRBV12-4 and TRBJ1-1; no D gene can be assigned with confidence. The sample was blood, either unsorted or a sorted T cell fraction (not recorded which). In nucleotide form, the sequence is TGTGCCAGCAGTACACGGACCGGCATGAACACTGAAGCTTTCTTT. Its protein product is CASSTRTGMNTEAFF.